This TCR beta chain originates from a study of blood T cell repertoires in COVID-19. TCRdb keeps only in-frame clones here, not all; method: immunoSEQ multiplex PCR. The sample yields approximately 100,000 clones, about four fifths seen once. CDR1 is SGHVS, CDR2 FNYEAQ, per germline. This CDR3 has 15 residues. Trimming removed 5 bases from V and 7 bases from J; junction bases left unmatched: 9. Material for sequencing was peripheral blood. The source is a man in his sixties with acute or convalescent COVID-19. The chain recombines TRBV7-6 with TRBJ1-5, with TRBD1 matching over 9 bases. The CDR3 protein is CASSPIQGAGQPQHF. CDR3 nucleotide sequence: TGTGCCAGCAGCCCCATACAGGGGGCTGGGCAGCCCCAGCATTTT.